This T cell receptor beta chain was observed in a study of CXCR3-negative and CXCR3-positive naive CD8 T cells. General study results and limits: Both naive subsets, CXCR3-negative and CXCR3-positive, displayed similar TRBV-TRBJ usage, unlike memory cells. Hydrophobicity was higher for TRB CDR3s found in CXCR3-positive naive cells than in CXCR3-negative naive cells.

Comment on this clonotype: Its antigen is not identified.

The libraries of TRB cDNA were constructed through 5' RACE using UMI labels. TCRdb reprocessed the 5' RACE reads and reports one entry per CDR3 protein, with no DNA. This listing includes around 81,000 distinct CDR3 sequences. This CDR3 region has 14 residues. From germline, CDR1 is MNHEY and CDR2 SVGEGT. Sequenced sample: naive CXCR3- CD8+ T cells from blood. Subset of the sample: CD45RO-CCR7+CD27+CD95- naive CD8+ T cells lacking CXCR3 (TNR3-). This chain links TRBV6-2 or TRBV6-3 with TRBJ2-5; as DNA is missing, the TRBD1 call by TCRdb cannot be tested. The TCR sequence derives from a human donor in good health. Some clones in this sample may be carry-over from other donors' samples. This chain's CDR3 is CASGTGGYQETQYF.